The TCR beta chain under discussion was sequenced for a study of blood T cell repertoires in COVID-19. Overall study context: Specimens from acute and convalescent COVID-19 originated in the United States, Italy and Spain. PBMCs, B-cell-depleted T cells, or T cells provided the cDNA or gDNA that made up the material.

Recruited during active infection, patients (from Seattle) were subsequently followed longitudinally. In the original workflow: Reference gene primer amplification gave nucleated cell count estimates. Measured with immunoSEQ multiplex PCR; TCRdb has only the in-frame clones, and not every one. D and trimming come from the DNA, and the V and J calls and clone size come from that table. The sample holds under 400,000 clones, 70% to 90% seen once. The CDR3 extends over 16 amino acids. Germline V gene sequence: CDR1 MDHEN, CDR2 SYDVKM. The ends lost 5 bases at V and 6 bases at J; junction bases unmatched: 14.

This clonotype was obtained from a woman under 40 with COVID-19, enrolled during active disease. Sequenced sample: peripheral blood. V and J are TRBV28 and TRBJ2-5, with TRBD1 matching over 8 bases. The CDR3 DNA reads TGTGCCAGCAGTAGCCTCGGACAGGGCGGGAAAAAGACCCAGTACTTC. This gives the protein CASSSLGQGGKKTQYF.